This TCR beta chain derives from a study of blood T cell repertoires in COVID-19. Germline V gives CDR1 SGDLS, CDR2 YYNGEE. The V end lost 4 bases, the J end lost 4 bases, and 9 bases lay between the germline ends. CDR3 size: 13 residues. Sequencing was performed with immunoSEQ multiplex PCR; in TCRdb, only in-frame clones are kept and a portion is missing. The data contain tens of thousands of clones, approximately 88% of them singletons. The chain employs TRBV9 and TRBJ2-1; D is possibly TRBD1 (6 bases). The origin of this receptor is a human donor in a cohort sampled during active COVID-19. Sequenced sample: peripheral blood. The CDR3 nucleotides are TGTGCCAGCAGCCTTACAGGGTACAATGAGCAGTTCTTC. Its translation is CASSLTGYNEQFF.